The 23 T cell receptor beta chains listed next were all sequenced from one sample in a study of blood T cell repertoires in COVID-19. Clones were sequenced by immunoSEQ multiplex PCR, and TCRdb holds only the in-frame ones, with some missing. Of some 200,000 clones in the sample, around nine tenths were seen once. Sequencing was done on a sample of peripheral blood. The receptor source for this set is a man aged 35 to 55 with active or convalescent COVID-19.

The chain employs TRBV6-6 and TRBJ2-5; 8 bases fit TRBD2. V lost 0 bases to trimming and J lost 11 bases; unmatched junction nucleotides: 5. Germline CDR1 MNHNY, CDR2 SVGAGI (reference sequence). The CDR3 is 13 residues long. The CDR3 loop reads CASSYSGTSAQYF. CDR3 coding DNA: TGTGCCAGCAGTTACTCAGGGACTAGTGCTCAGTACTTC.

The chain joins TRBV3-1 (or the pseudogene TRBV3-2) to TRBJ2-1; perhaps TRBD2 as D (6 bases). The ends were cut back, 1 base at V and 4 bases at J, with 11 bases in the middle. Looked up from germline, CDR1 is LGHDT and CDR2 is YNNKEL (reference sequence). CDR3 size: 15 residues. In DNA, the CDR3 is TGTGCCAGCAGCCAAGGGGGAGGTAGGTACAATGAGCAGTTCTTC. Translated, it gives CASSQGGGRYNEQFF.

J is TRBJ1-4 and V is TRBV21-1; the table's D call, TRBD1, was not checked against the DNA. TRBV21-1 is deemed a pseudogene. The CDR3 contains 12 residues. This CDR3 reads CHGTGPNEKLFF. The CDR3, as DNA: TGCCACGGGACAGGCCCTAATGAAAAACTGTTTTTT.

The rearrangement uses TRBV27 and TRBJ2-7; D is possibly TRBD2 (6 bases). The CDR3 totals 15 residues. Germline CDR1 and CDR2: MNHEY and SMNVEV (reference sequence). The V gene lost 3 bases and the J gene lost 3 bases, with 15 bases spanning the gap. CDR3 DNA: TGTGCCAGCAGTTTCTCCGGGGGACCTCGCTACGAGCAGTACTTC. It specifies CASSFSGGPRYEQYF.

The V gene is TRBV5-1, the J gene TRBJ1-2, with a tentative D call TRBD1 (6 bases). The CDR3 is 12 amino acids. The germline CDR1 and CDR2 sequences are SGHRS and YFSETQ. Trimming stripped 7 bases from V and 5 bases from J, with 12 bases between. CDR3 sequence: CASAGAEYGYTF. In nucleotides, the CDR3 is TGCGCCAGCGCAGGGGCGGAGTATGGCTACACCTTC.

This chain joins TRBV7-2 and TRBJ2-1; D uncertain. The CDR3 sequence is 12 residues long. Deletions cut 5 bases from V and 4 bases from J, with 6 bases between. CDR1 SGHTA and CDR2 FQGNSA come from the germline V gene. The CDR3 reads CASSPQYNEQFF. The CDR3 coding sequence is TGTGCCAGCAGCCCCCAGTACAATGAGCAGTTCTTC.

The DNA for the CDR3 is TGTGCCAGCTCACCACGGAGGGAACAGGGGAACTATGGCTACACCTTC. It yields the protein CASSPRREQGNYGYTF. The gene calls are TRBV18 and TRBJ1-2, with 7 bases fitting TRBD1. The junction had 7 bases not matched to a gene; V was cut back by 1 base and J by 2 bases. Germline loops: CDR1 KGHSH, CDR2 LQKENI. CDR3 length: 16 amino acids.

This chain uses TRBV7-9 with TRBJ1-2; weak D call: TRBD1 (6 bases). Looked up from germline, CDR1 is SEHNR and CDR2 is FQNEAQ (reference sequence). This CDR3 is 14 amino acids long. Deletions cut 5 bases from V and 9 bases from J, with 19 bases between. The CDR3 nucleotides are TGTGCCAGCAGCAACGCGACAGGTCTCAGACGCTACACCTTC. As protein: CASSNATGLRRYTF. Supplemented by reference TRBV7-9 and TRBJ1-2, the full variable domain reads DTGVSQNPRHKITKRGQNVTFRCDPISEHNRLYWYRQTLGQGPEFLTYFQNEAQLEKSRLLSDRFSAERPKGSFSTLEIQRTEQGDSAMYLCASSNATGLRRYTFGSGTRLTVV.

The rearrangement links TRBV24-1 to TRBJ2-1; 9 bases are a match to TRBD2. V lost 4 bases to trimming and J lost 5 bases; unmatched junction nucleotides: 8. Germline V lookup: CDR1 KGHDR, CDR2 SFDVKD. The CDR3 has 16 amino acids. In DNA, the CDR3 is TGTGCCACCAGTGACCCACGGCGGGGGGGAAACAATGAGCAGTTCTTC. Its protein product is CATSDPRRGGNNEQFF.

The sample holds one count of this clone. The J gene is TRBJ2-7, the V gene TRBV4-3; the D is unclear. The V and J ends lost 1 base and 2 bases respectively, with 9 bases between them. CDR3 length: 14 amino acids. Germline V CDR1 and CDR2: LGHNA, YSLEER. The DNA of the CDR3 is TGCGCCAGCAGCCAAGCTTTGGCAGCCTACGAGCAGTACTTC. This encodes CASSQALAAYEQYF.

The CDR3, as DNA: TGTGCCAGCAGTTTTTGGGCGCGGGCCTCTAATGAAAAACTGTTTTTT. It translates to CASSFWARASNEKLFF. The gene calls are TRBV5-6 and TRBJ1-4; D remains unclear. Germline V gives CDR1 SGHDT, CDR2 YYEEEE. CDR3 length: 16 residues. Between the trimmed V and J ends, which lost 5 bases and 3 bases, there was a span of 17 bases.

The chain employs TRBV9 and TRBJ1-2; perhaps TRBD1 as D (6 bases). Trimming cost V 0 bases and J 5 bases, with 17 bases left between them. The CDR3 length is 16 residues. Per germline, CDR1 SGDLS and CDR2 YYNGEE. CDR3 bases: TGTGCCAGCAGCGTAGGCCCAGGGGTGGGGAGTTATGGCTACACCTTC. This codes for CASSVGPGVGSYGYTF.

This chain uses TRBV19 with TRBJ1-4; 9 bases line up with TRBD1. J gave up 6 bases and V 5 bases, and 10 bases lay outside the gene matches. The CDR3 totals 16 residues. Germline CDR1 and CDR2: LNHDA and SQIVND (reference sequence). The chain's CDR3 is CASSPSPGQGYEKLFF. CDR3 DNA: TGTGCCAGTAGTCCTTCTCCGGGACAGGGATATGAAAAACTGTTTTTT.

The CDR3 DNA is TGTGCCAGCAGCGTAGCTGGGGGACAGGGGTACACCGGGGAGCTGTTTTTT. Translated, it gives CASSVAGGQGYTGELFF. J is TRBJ2-2 and V is TRBV9; 10 positions match TRBD1. J was trimmed by 3 bases and V by 0 bases; bases with no gene match: 5. This CDR3 region has 17 residues. Per the germline V gene, CDR1 is SGDLS and CDR2 is YYNGEE.

The chain joins TRBV6-2 or TRBV6-3 to TRBJ1-2, with D uncertain. Looked up from germline, CDR1 is MNHEY and CDR2 is SVGEGT. V lost 3 bases and J lost 4, with 6 bases in between. There are 12 residues in the CDR3. Here the CDR3 DNA reads TGTGCCAGCAGTTATCAGGTCTATGGCTACACCTTC. It is translated as CASSYQVYGYTF.

The chain is built from TRBV6-1 and TRBJ1-1, with D unclear. This CDR3 region has 13 residues. Trimming pared 2 bases from V and 4 bases from J, leaving 8 bases between. Germline V lookup: CDR1 MNHNS, CDR2 SASEGT. CDR3: CASSEITGTEAFF. The CDR3 region has the DNA TGTGCCAGCAGTGAAATCACGGGCACTGAAGCTTTCTTT.

This chain joins TRBV10-2 and TRBJ2-7, with a tentative D call TRBD2 (5 bases). The V and J ends lost 10 bases and 6 bases respectively, with 13 bases between them. The germline V gene encodes CDR1 WSHSY and CDR2 SAAADI. This CDR3 comprises 11 residues. CDR3 DNA sequence: TGCGCCACCGGCTTCGGAGGCGAGCAGTACTTC. It is translated as CATGFGGEQYF.

This chain joins TRBV25-1 and TRBJ2-7, with D possibly being TRBD1 (5 bases). Trimming pared 5 bases from V and 4 bases from J, leaving 18 bases between. Germline V gives CDR1 MGHDK, CDR2 SYGVNS. CDR3 length: 15 amino acids. The CDR3 nucleotides are TGTGCCAGCAGTAGATCCAGGGATTCCGATTACGAGCAGTACTTC. Translated, it gives CASSRSRDSDYEQYF.

The rearrangement uses TRBV27 and TRBJ2-7, with D maybe TRBD1 (6 bases). Trimming stripped 5 bases from V and 4 bases from J, with 12 bases between. This CDR3 is 13 amino acids long. Looked up from germline, CDR1 is MNHEY and CDR2 is SMNVEV (reference sequence). The chain's CDR3 is CASSLGTNYEQYF. In DNA, the CDR3 is TGTGCCAGCAGTCTTGGGACAAATTACGAGCAGTACTTC.

This chain connects TRBV7-2 to TRBJ2-1, with 10 bases lining up with TRBD1. CDR3 size: 15 residues. V gave up 1 base and J gave up 6 bases; unmatched junction bases: 3. The germline gives CDR1 SGHTA, CDR2 FQGNSA. The CDR3 here is CASSLGDRGFNEQFF. The CDR3 region has the DNA TGTGCCAGCAGCTTAGGGGACAGGGGATTCAATGAGCAGTTCTTC.

This clone was found a few times. The rearrangement uses TRBV6-5 and TRBJ1-5; TRBD1 matches 7 bases. Trimming removed 6 bases from V and 2 bases from J; junction bases left unmatched: 7. CDR1 is MNHEY, CDR2 SVGAGI, per germline. The CDR3 runs to 15 residues. The CDR3 region is CASSKQGNGNQPQHF. The CDR3 coding sequence is TGTGCCAGCAGCAAACAGGGGAATGGCAATCAGCCCCAGCATTTT.

This chain joins TRBV5-1 and TRBJ1-2, with TRBD1 as a possible D gene (6 bases). Germline V gives CDR1 SGHRS, CDR2 YFSETQ. The CDR3 runs 13 residues. The V and J ends lost 1 base and 5 bases respectively, with 9 bases between them. The chain's CDR3 is CASSLSGEYGYTF. The CDR3 nucleotides are TGCGCCAGCAGCTTGTCAGGGGAGTATGGCTACACCTTC.

The chain employs TRBV5-6 and TRBJ2-7, with a possible D match to TRBD1 (6 bases). Germline values: CDR1 SGHDT, CDR2 YYEEEE. This CDR3 has 13 residues. V lost 3 bases to trimming and J lost 7 bases, with 14 bases between them. CDR3 residues: CASSWQGSGEQYF. The CDR3 DNA sequence: TGTGCCAGCAGCTGGCAGGGGTCTGGGGAGCAGTACTTC.